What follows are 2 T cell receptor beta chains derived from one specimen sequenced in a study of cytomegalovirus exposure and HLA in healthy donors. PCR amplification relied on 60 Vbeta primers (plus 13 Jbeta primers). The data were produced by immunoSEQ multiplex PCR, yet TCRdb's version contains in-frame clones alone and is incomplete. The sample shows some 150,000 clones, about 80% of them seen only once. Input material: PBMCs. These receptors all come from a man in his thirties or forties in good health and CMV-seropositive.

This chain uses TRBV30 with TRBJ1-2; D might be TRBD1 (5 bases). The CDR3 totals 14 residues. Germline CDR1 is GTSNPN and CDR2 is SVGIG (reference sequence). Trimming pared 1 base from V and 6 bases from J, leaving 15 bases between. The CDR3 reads CAWSASWGDNGYTF. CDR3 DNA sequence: TGTGCCTGGAGTGCTTCTTGGGGGGATAATGGCTACACCTTC.

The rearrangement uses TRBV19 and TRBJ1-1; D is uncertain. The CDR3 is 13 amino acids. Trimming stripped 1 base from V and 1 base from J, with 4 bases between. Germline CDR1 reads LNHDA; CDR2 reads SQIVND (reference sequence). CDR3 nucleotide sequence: TGTGCCAGTAGTATAGGAGGGAACACTGAAGCTTTCTTT. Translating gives CASSIGGNTEAFF. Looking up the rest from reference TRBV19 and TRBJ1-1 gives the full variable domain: DGGITQSPKYLFRKEGQNVTLSCEQNLNHDAMYWYRQDPGQGLRLIYYSQIVNDFQKGDIAEGYSVSREKKESFPLTVTSAQKNPTAFYLCASSIGGNTEAFFGQGTRLTVV.